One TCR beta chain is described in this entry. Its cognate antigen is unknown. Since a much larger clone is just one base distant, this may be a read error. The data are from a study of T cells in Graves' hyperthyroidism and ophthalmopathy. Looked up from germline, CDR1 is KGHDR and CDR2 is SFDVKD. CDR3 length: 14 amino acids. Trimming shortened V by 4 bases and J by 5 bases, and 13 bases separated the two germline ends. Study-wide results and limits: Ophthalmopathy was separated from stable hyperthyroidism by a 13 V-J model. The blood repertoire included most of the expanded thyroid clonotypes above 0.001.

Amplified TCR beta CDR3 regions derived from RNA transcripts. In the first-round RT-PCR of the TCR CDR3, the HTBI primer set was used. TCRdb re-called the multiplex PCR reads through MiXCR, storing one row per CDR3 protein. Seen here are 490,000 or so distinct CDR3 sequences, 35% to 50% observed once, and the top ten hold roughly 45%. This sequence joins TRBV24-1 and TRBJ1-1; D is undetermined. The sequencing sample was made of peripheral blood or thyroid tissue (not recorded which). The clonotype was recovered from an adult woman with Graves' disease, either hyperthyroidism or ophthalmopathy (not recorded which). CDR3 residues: CATSENYGYTEAFF. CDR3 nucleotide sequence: TGTGCCACCAGTGAAAACTACGGGTATACTGAAGCTTTCTTT.